A selection of T cell receptor beta chains follows, all from one sample in a study of T cell responses to AZD1222 COVID-19 vaccine. TCRdb keeps only in-frame clones here, not all; method: immunoSEQ multiplex PCR. Of fewer than 300,000 clones listed, over 85% are singletons. The sample in question was peripheral blood, obtained on day 0 of AZD1222 vaccination. The receptors were gathered from an adult in good health. CDR3s include the opening cysteine and the closing phenylalanine or tryptophan. Each record gives: clone size, J gene, V gene, D gene, CDR3 protein, CDR3 DNA. D genes are given only for firm matches. Some rows have no size entry. The others give once, few or many, or a class for an expanded clone.

once	TRBJ2-7	TRBV2	TRBD1	CASSAQGKGSYEQYF	TGTGCCAGCAGCGCACAGGGGAAGGGGTCCTACGAGCAGTACTTC
NA	TRBJ2-7	TRBV2	TRBD1	CASSEEFFGQGGYEQYF	TGTGCCAGCAGTGAAGAGTTTTTTGGACAGGGGGGATACGAGCAGTACTTC
NA	TRBJ2-7	TRBV5-1	TRBD1	CASSRGQAPYEQYF	TGCGCCAGCAGCCGGGGACAGGCCCCCTACGAGCAGTACTTC
NA	TRBJ1-2	TRBV6-5	NA	CASTREGRNYGYTF	TGTGCCAGCACTCGAGAGGGACGCAACTATGGCTACACCTTC
once	TRBJ2-1	TRBV2	TRBD2	CASRSGGATYNEQFF	TGTGCCAGCAGGAGCGGGGGGGCCACCTACAATGAGCAGTTCTTC
NA	TRBJ2-1	TRBV15	TRBD2	CATSRAASGSYNEQFF	TGTGCCACCAGCAGAGCGGCTAGCGGGTCCTACAATGAGCAGTTCTTC
NA	TRBJ2-1	TRBV10-3	NA	CAISESVVGEQFF	TGTGCCATCAGTGAGTCGGTGGTTGGTGAGCAGTTCTTC
NA	TRBJ2-2	TRBV28	NA	CASTLQGWSGELFF	TGTGCCAGCACCCTACAGGGATGGTCCGGGGAGCTGTTTTTT
NA	TRBJ2-6	TRBV27	NA	CASSSAGAGANVLTF	TGTGCCAGCTCATCCGCGGGGGCAGGGGCCAACGTCCTGACTTTC
NA	TRBJ1-1	TRBV27	NA	CASSLRAGNTEAFF	TGTGCCAGCAGCCTAAGGGCAGGGAACACTGAAGCTTTCTTT
once	TRBJ2-1	TRBV5-1	TRBD2	CASSPGLAGYNEQFF	TGCGCCAGCAGCCCAGGACTAGCGGGTTACAATGAGCAGTTCTTC
NA	TRBJ1-2	TRBV28	NA	CASSLSGARGYTF	TGTGCCAGCAGTCTCTCGGGGGCGCGGGGCTACACCTTC